This T cell receptor beta chain was captured by sequencing in a study of molecular identifiers for immune sequencing clone quantification (dated by TCRdb to the late 2010s). Broadly, across the study: In a replicate experiment, RNA from about 21,000 or 97,000 naive CD8 T cells was split into five aliquots, four of which were sequenced. CD8 T cells were used in a methods study to benchmark molecular-identifier clustering-based TCR repertoire sequencing (MIDCIRS) and TCR RNA copy counting. Findings and caveats that apply to the study as a whole: Identical TCR molecules sharing a barcode could cause highly expanded clone sizes to be underestimated. About three recovered TCR RNA copies per cell were obtained by modeling, versus roughly 9.1 by digital PCR, implying a capture efficiency of 25% to 30%. In CMV-specific effector cells, over 98% of molecules were held by clones above 20 RNA copies, whereas under 1% of molecules were held by such clones in naive cells. Spiked-in Jurkat TCR RNA equal to a single cell's worth was reported to be detectable even within one million naive CD8 T cells. Without barcode sub-clustering, chimeric consensus sequences inflated TCR diversity; chimeras reached as high as 47%. The naive libraries included spiked-in Jurkat TCR RNA (roughly nine copies' worth), and this Jurkat TCR RNA is not part of the donor repertoire.

This clonotype has a handful of counts. Its target antigen remains unknown. Base-call qualities are not available, and no considerably larger clone is one nucleotide away. From the cysteine up to the phenylalanine, the CDR3 has a length of 15 residues. Solely the CDR3 DNA is kept, with 45 bases framed from the first base. The V end loses 1 base and the J end loses 5 bases, and a stretch of 14 bases separates them. The germline V gene (reference sequence) gives CDR1 as MNHEY and CDR2 as SMNVEV. Libraries were built with PCR. The sequencing machine was a NextSeq 500. Bulk TCR libraries were generated as previously described, with the TCR primers listed in Table S5 used. Purification of total RNA was performed with the Qiagen AllPrep DNA/RNA kit. Reads from multiple sequencing runs of the same library were pooled before analysis. The original pipeline was this. Reads were retained only if an exact TCR constant sequence was present, and the retained reads were trimmed to 150 nt and grouped according to their 12-nt molecular barcodes. Reads inside each barcode group were sub-clustered using a 15% Levenshtein threshold, and a quality-weighted consensus sequence was constructed for each RNA molecule. Non-functional sequences were removed, as were lower-count sequences one edit away from another. Based on fitting two negative binomial distributions, any barcode sub-cluster with under 20% of the maximum read count was discarded. The raw public data were reprocessed by TCRdb itself: fastp quality trimming at Q25, MiXCR clonotype calling, in-frame beta chains only. Rows with a matching CDR3 protein are joined into one entry that keeps the most common DNA and genes. TCRdb, rather than the study authors, made the V and J calls. Within this sample are some 680,000 distinct CDR3 sequences, with about 25% of them counted one time only. 0.78% of the sample is in the top ten clones.

Naive CD8 T cell libraries were made from approximately 20,000 to 1,000,000 sorted cells using 10%, 30% or 50% of purified RNA. Naive CD8 T cells, defined as CD8+CD4-CCR7+CD45RA+, were FACS-sorted into RLT Plus buffer on a BD FACSAria II. To test detection sensitivity, Jurkat RNA equal to fewer than 13 TCR copies was added to samples of about 17,000-1,100,000 naive CD8 T cells. Enrichment of CD8 T cells was done with RosetteSep CD8+ T Cell Enrichment Cocktail plus Ficoll-Paque, and ACK red cell lysis came afterward. The specimen was naive CD8+ T cells from blood, with Jurkat cell RNA spiked in. Read against the paper, the sample's cell subset or site label means: FACS-sorted CD8+CD4-CCR7+CD45RA+ naive T cells. The clonotype comes from a human donor in good health. Some libraries in this study had Jurkat cell RNA spiked in. The V gene is TRBV27 and the J gene is TRBJ2-5; TRBD1 is a weak D gene call, 6 bases matching. The CDR3 corresponds to CASSLFPGAVETQYF. The nucleotide sequence is TGTGCCAGCAGTTTATTCCCAGGGGCGGTGGAGACCCAGTACTTC.